This TCR beta chain emerged from a study of shared clonotypes between healthy human individuals. This CDR3 has 15 amino acids. Germline V lookup: CDR1 SGHDN, CDR2 FVKESK. Trimming at V came to 3 bases and at J to 6 bases, leaving 9 bases not matched to a gene. Study processing details: ImmunoSEQ only sent back junction sequences with no quality scores, so filtering was done differently. Repertoires were generated with immunoSEQ multiplex PCR, while TCRdb's copy carries only in-frame clones and drops some. The DNA was the basis for D and trimming; V, J and clone size are from that table. This table has 2 million to 2.5 million clones, more than 90% appearing once.

The sequence derives from a man aged 18 to 30 in good health. This chain joins TRBV14 and TRBJ2-7; 9 nucleotides agree with TRBD2. Sequenced material: naive CD4+ T cells sorted from blood. Subset defined: CD45RA+ positively selected. The CDR3 region has the DNA TGTGCCAGCAGCCATGGGGCGGGAGGGCCTCGCGAGCAGTACTTC. Its protein product is CASSHGAGGPREQYF.